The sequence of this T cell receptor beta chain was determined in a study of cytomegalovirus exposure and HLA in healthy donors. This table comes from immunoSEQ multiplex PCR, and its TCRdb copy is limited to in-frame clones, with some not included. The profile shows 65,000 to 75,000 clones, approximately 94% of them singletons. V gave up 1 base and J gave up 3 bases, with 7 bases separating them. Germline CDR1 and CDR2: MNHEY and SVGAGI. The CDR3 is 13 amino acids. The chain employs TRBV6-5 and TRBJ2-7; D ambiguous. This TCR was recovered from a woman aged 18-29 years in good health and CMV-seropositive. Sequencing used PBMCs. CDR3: CASSYLADYEQYF. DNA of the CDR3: TGTGCCAGCAGTTACTTGGCGGACTACGAGCAGTACTTC.